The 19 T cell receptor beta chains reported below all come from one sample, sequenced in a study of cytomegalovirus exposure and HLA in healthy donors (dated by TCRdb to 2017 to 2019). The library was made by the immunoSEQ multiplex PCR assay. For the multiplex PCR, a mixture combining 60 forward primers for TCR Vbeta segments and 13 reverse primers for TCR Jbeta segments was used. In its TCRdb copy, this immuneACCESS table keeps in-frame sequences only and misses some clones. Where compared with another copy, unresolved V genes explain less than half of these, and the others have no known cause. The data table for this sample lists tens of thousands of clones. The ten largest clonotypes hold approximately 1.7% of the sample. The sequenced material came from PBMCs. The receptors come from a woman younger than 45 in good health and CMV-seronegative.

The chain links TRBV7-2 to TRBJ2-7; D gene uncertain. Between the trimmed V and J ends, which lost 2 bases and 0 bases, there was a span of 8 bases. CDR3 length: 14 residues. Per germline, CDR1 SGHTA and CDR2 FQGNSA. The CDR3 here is CASSLRRNSYEQYF. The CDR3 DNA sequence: TGTGCCAGCAGCTTAAGGCGGAACTCCTACGAGCAGTACTTC. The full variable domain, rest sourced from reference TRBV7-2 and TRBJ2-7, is GAGVSQSPSNKVTEKGKDVELRCDPISGHTALYWYRQSLGQGLEFLIYFQGNSAPDKSGLPSDRFSAERTGGSVSTLTIQRTQQEDSAVYLCASSLRRNSYEQYFGPGTRLTVT.

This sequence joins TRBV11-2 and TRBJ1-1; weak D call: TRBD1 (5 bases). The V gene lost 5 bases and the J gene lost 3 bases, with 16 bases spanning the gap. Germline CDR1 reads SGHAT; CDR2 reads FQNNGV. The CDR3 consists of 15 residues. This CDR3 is CASSPSPRGDTEAFF. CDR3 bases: TGTGCCAGCAGCCCTAGCCCCCGGGGGGACACTGAAGCTTTCTTT.

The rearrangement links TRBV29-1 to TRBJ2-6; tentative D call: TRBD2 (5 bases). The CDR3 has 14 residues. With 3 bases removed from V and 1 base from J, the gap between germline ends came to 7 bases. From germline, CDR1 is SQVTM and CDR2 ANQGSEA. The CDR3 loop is CSVDSVSGANVLTF. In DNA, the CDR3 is TGCAGCGTTGATAGCGTTTCTGGGGCCAACGTCCTGACTTTC.

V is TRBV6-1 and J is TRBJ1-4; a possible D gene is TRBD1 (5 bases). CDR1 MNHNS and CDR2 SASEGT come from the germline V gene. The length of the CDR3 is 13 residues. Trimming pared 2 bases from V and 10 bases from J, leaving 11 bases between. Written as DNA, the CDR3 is TGTGCCAGCAGTGAACGTGCCCAGGGAAAACTGTTTTTT. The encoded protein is CASSERAQGKLFF.

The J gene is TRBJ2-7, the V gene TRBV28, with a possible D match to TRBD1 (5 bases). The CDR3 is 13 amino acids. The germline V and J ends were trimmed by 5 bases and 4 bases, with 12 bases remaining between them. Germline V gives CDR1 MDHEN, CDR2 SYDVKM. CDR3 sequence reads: CASSIVPGYEQYF. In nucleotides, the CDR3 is TGTGCCAGCAGTATAGTACCAGGGTACGAGCAGTACTTC. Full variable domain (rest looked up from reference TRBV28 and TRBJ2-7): DVKVTQSSRYLVKRTGEKVFLECVQDMDHENMFWYRQDPGLGLRLIYFSYDVKMKEKGDIPEGYSVSREKKERFSLILESASTNQTSMYLCASSIVPGYEQYFGPGTRLTVT.

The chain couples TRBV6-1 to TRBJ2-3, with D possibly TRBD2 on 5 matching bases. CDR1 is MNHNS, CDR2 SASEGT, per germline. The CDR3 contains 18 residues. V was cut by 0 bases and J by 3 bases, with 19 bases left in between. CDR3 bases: TGTGCCAGCAGTGAAGCTTTTTCGGGGTTTAGAATGACAGATACGCAGTATTTT. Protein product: CASSEAFSGFRMTDTQYF.

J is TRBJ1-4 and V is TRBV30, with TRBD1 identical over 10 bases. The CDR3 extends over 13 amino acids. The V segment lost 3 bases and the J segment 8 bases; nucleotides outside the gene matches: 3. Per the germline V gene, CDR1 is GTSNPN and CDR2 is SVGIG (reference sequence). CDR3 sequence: CAWRWTGGEKLFF. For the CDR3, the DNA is TGTGCCTGGAGATGGACAGGGGGGGAAAAACTGTTTTTT.

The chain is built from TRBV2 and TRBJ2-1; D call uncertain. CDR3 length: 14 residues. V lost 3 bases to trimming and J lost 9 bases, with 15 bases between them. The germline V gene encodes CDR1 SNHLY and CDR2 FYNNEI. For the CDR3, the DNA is TGTGCCAGCAGTGATTTTCGCCCCAACAGTGAGCAGTTCTTC. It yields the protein CASSDFRPNSEQFF.

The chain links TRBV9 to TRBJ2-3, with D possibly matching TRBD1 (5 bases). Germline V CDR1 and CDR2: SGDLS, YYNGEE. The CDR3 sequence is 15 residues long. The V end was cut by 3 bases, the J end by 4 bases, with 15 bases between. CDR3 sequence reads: CASSARSGYADTQYF. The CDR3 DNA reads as TGTGCCAGCAGCGCGCGTTCAGGGTACGCAGATACGCAGTATTTT.

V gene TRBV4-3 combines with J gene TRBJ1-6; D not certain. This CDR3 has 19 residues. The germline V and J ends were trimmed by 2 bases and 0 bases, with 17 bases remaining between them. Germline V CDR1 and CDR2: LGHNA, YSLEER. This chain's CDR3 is CASSQHAGGSGSYNSPLHF. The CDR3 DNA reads TGCGCCAGCAGCCAACATGCGGGTGGCTCTGGCTCCTATAATTCACCCCTCCACTTT.

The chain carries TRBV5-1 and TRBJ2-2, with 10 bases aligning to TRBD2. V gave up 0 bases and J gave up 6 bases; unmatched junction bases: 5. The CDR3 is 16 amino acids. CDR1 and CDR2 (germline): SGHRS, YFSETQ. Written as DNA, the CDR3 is TGCGCCAGCAGCTTGGAGGCTAGCGGGGGCCCCGGGGAGCTGTTTTTT. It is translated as CASSLEASGGPGELFF.

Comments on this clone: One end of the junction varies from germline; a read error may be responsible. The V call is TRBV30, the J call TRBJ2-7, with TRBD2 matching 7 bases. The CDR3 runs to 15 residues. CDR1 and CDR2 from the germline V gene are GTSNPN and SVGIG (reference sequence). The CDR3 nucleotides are TGTGCCGGGAGGCGGGGCGGGGGTGGCGCCTACGAGCAGTACTTC. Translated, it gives CAGRRGGGGAYEQYF.

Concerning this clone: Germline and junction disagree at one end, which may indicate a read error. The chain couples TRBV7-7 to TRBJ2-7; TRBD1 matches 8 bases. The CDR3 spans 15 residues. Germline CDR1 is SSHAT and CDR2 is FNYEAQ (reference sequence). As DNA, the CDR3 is TGTGCTAGCAGCTCCGGGACAGGCAGCTCCTACGAGCAGTACTTC. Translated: CASSSGTGSSYEQYF.

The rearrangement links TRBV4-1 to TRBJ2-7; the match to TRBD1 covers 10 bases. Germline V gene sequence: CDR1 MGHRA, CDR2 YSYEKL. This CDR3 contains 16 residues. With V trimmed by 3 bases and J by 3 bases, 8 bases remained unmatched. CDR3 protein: CASSHDPGTGDYEQYF. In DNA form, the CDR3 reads TGCGCCAGCAGCCATGATCCCGGGACAGGGGACTACGAGCAGTACTTC.

For the CDR3, the DNA is TGTGCCAGCAGCGTAGGGGGGGGCGGGAAGGAGACCCAGTACTTC. Protein: CASSVGGGGKETQYF. The chain is built from TRBV9 and TRBJ2-5; a possible D gene is TRBD2 (7 bases). V was trimmed by 0 bases and J by 5 bases, leaving 14 bases between them. The germline gives CDR1 SGDLS, CDR2 YYNGEE. There are 15 residues in the CDR3.

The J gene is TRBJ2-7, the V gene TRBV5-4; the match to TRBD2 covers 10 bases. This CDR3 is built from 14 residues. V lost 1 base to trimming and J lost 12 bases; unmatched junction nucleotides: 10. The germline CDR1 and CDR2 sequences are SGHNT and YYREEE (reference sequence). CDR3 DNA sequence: TGTGCCAGCAGCTTGCGGCTAGCGGGAGACTCTTTGTACTTC. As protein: CASSLRLAGDSLYF.

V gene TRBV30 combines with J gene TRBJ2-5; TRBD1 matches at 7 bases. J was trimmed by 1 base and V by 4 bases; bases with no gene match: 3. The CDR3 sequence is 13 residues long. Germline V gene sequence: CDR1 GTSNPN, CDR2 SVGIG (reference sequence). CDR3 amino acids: CAWKRQGQETQYF. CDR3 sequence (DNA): TGTGCCTGGAAAAGACAGGGCCAAGAGACCCAGTACTTC.

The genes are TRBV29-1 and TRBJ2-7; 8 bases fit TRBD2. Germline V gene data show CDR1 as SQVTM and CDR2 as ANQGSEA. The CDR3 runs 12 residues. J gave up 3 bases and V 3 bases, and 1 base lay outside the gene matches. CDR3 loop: CSVELAGYEQYF. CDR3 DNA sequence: TGCAGCGTTGAGCTAGCGGGCTACGAGCAGTACTTC.

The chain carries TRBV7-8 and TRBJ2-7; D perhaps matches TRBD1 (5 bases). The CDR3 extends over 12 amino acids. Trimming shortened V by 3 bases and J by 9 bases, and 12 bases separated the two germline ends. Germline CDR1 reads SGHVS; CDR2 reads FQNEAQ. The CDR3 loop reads CASSFTTQVQYF. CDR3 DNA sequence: TGTGCCAGCAGCTTCACGACACAGGTGCAGTACTTC.